Listed below are T cell receptor beta chains from one sample, sequenced in a study of blood T cell repertoires in COVID-19. The protocol was immunoSEQ multiplex PCR, while the TCRdb copy is restricted to in-frame clones and leaves out a portion. The data contain 150,000 or so clones, 85% of them singletons. Input material: peripheral blood. These receptors all come from a human donor with acute or convalescent COVID-19. The donor label of this sample is uncertain. CDR3s include the opening cysteine and the closing phenylalanine or tryptophan. A D gene is named only where the DNA matches it firmly. Part of the rows lack a size; the others show once, few, many or a class for expanded clones.

cdr3_aa: CASSLEATGAGNQPQHF
cdr3_nt: TGCGCCAGCAGCTTGGAGGCTACAGGGGCCGGCAATCAGCCCCAGCATTTT
v_call: TRBV5-1
d_call: TRBD1
j_call: TRBJ1-5
clone_size: .
cdr3_length: 17

cdr3_aa: CATALNPKDRGLNYGYTF
cdr3_nt: TGTGCCACCGCCCTTAACCCGAAGGACAGGGGGCTAAACTATGGCTACACCTTC
v_call: TRBV3-1/TRBV3-2
d_call: TRBD1
j_call: TRBJ1-2
clone_size: once
cdr3_length: 18

cdr3_aa: CASSNRDRYGYTF
cdr3_nt: TGTGCCAGTAGCAACAGGGATCGCTATGGCTACACCTTC
v_call: TRBV19
d_call: .
j_call: TRBJ1-2
clone_size: .
cdr3_length: 13

cdr3_aa: CASSQQGATNEKLFF
cdr3_nt: TGCGCCAGCAGCCAGCAGGGGGCAACTAATGAAAAACTGTTTTTT
v_call: TRBV4-1
d_call: TRBD1
j_call: TRBJ1-4
clone_size: .
cdr3_length: 15

cdr3_aa: CSARRGGAQYF
cdr3_nt: TGCAGTGCTCGGCGCGGGGGGGCCCAGTACTTC
v_call: TRBV20-1
d_call: TRBD2
j_call: TRBJ2-7
clone_size: .
cdr3_length: 11

cdr3_aa: CSVGGQGRGNTIYF
cdr3_nt: TGCAGCGTGGGGGGACAGGGAAGAGGAAACACCATATATTTT
v_call: TRBV29-1
d_call: TRBD1
j_call: TRBJ1-3
clone_size: .
cdr3_length: 14

cdr3_aa: CSVERGQGTDTQYF
cdr3_nt: TGCAGCGTTGAAAGGGGGCAGGGCACAGATACGCAGTATTTT
v_call: TRBV29-1
d_call: TRBD1
j_call: TRBJ2-3
clone_size: .
cdr3_length: 14

cdr3_aa: CASSEEAGWNTEAFF
cdr3_nt: TGTGCCAGCAGTGAAGAGGCAGGGTGGAACACTGAAGCTTTCTTT
v_call: TRBV6-1
d_call: .
j_call: TRBJ1-1
clone_size: .
cdr3_length: 15

cdr3_aa: CASRGSREKLFF
cdr3_nt: TGTGCCAGCCGGGGGAGCAGGGAAAAACTGTTTTTT
v_call: TRBV2
d_call: .
j_call: TRBJ1-4
clone_size: .
cdr3_length: 12

cdr3_aa: CASSIREANTGELFF
cdr3_nt: TGTGCCAGTAGTATACGGGAGGCGAACACCGGGGAGCTGTTTTTT
v_call: TRBV19
d_call: TRBD2
j_call: TRBJ2-2
clone_size: .
cdr3_length: 15

cdr3_aa: CASSIVQSTDTQYF
cdr3_nt: TGTGCCAGTAGTATAGTACAGAGCACAGATACGCAGTATTTT
v_call: TRBV19
d_call: .
j_call: TRBJ2-3
clone_size: .
cdr3_length: 14